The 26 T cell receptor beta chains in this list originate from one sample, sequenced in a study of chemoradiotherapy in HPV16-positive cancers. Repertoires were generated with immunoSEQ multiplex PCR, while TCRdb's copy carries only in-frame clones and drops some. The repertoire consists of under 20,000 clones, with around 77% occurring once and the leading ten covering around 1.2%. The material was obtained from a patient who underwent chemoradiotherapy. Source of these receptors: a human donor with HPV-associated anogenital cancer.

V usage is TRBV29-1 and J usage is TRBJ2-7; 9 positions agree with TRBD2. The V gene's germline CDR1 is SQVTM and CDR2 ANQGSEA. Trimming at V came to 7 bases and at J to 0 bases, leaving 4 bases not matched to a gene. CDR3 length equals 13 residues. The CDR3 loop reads CSAVAGASYEQYF. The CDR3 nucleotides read TGCAGCGCAGTAGCGGGGGCCTCCTACGAGCAGTACTTC.

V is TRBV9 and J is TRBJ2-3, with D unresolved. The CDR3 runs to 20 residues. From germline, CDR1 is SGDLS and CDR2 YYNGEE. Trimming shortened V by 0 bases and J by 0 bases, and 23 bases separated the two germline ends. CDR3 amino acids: CASSVGPSTRSGPSTDTQYF. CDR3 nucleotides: TGTGCCAGCAGCGTAGGTCCTTCTACCCGGTCTGGACCTAGCACAGATACGCAGTATTTT.

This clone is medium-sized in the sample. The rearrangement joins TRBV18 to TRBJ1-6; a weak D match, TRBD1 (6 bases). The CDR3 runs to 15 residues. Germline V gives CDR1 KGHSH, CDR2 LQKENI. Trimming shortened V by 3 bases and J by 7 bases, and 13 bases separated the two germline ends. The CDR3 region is CASSPSGQPNSPLHF. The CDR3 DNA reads TGTGCCAGCTCACCTTCAGGACAGCCCAATTCACCCCTCCACTTT.

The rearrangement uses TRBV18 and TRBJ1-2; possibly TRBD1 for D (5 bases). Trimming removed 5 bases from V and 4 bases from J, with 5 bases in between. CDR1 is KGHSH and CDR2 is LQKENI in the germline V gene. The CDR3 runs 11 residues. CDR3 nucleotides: TGTGCCAGCTCAGACAGCTATGGCTACACCTTC. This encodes CASSDSYGYTF.

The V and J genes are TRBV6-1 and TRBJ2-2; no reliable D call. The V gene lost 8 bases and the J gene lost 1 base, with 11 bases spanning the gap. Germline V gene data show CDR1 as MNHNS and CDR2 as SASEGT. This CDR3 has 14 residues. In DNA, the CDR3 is TGTGCCAGCTTCCTTGAGCTGAACACCGGGGAGCTGTTTTTT. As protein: CASFLELNTGELFF.

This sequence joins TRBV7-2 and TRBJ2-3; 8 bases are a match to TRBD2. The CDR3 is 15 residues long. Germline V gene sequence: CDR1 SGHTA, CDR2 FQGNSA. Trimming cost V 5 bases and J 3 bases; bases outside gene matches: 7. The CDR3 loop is CASSPRGGRTDTQYF. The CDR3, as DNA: TGTGCCAGCAGCCCTCGGGGGGGCAGAACAGATACGCAGTATTTT.

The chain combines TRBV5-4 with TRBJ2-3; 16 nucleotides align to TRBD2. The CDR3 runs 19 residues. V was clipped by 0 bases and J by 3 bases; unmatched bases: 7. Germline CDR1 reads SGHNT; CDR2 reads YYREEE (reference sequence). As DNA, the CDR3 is TGTGCCAGCAGCTTGGTCGGGACTAGCGGGGGGGCCTTTACAGATACGCAGTATTTT. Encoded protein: CASSLVGTSGGAFTDTQYF.

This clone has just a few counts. The CDR3 bases are TGTGCCAGCAGCTTCATCCCAGATTTGAACACCGGGGAGCTGTTTTTT. Its protein product is CASSFIPDLNTGELFF. The rearrangement joins TRBV11-1 to TRBJ2-2, with no clear D. V was pared by 3 bases and J by 1 base, with 12 bases between. The CDR3 spans 16 residues. Germline CDR1 is SGHAT and CDR2 is FQDESV (reference sequence).

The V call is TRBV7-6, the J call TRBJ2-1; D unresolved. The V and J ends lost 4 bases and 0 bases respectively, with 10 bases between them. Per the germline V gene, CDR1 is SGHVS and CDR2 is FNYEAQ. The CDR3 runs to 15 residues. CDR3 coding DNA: TGTGCCAGCAGCTCGGCACGCAGCTCCTACAATGAGCAGTTCTTC. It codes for CASSSARSSYNEQFF.

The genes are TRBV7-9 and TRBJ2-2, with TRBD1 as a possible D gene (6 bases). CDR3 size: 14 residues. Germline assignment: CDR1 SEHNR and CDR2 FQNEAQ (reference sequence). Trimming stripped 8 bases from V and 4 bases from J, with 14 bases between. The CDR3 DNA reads TGTGCCAGCGCCGGGACACTGAGCACCGGGGAGCTGTTTTTT. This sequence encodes CASAGTLSTGELFF.

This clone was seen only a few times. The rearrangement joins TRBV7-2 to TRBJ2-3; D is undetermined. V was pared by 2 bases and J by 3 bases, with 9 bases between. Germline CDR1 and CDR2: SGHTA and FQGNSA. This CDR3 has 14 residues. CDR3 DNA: TGTGCCAGCAGCTTAACAGTTCAGACAGATACGCAGTATTTT. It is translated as CASSLTVQTDTQYF.

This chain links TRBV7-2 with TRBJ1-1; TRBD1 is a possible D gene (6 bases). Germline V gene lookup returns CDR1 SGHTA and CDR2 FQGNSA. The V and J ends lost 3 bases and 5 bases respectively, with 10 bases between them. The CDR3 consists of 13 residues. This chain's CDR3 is CASSLEQGTEAFF. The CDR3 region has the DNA TGTGCCAGCAGCTTGGAACAGGGAACTGAAGCTTTCTTT. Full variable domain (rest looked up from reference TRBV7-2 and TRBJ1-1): GAGVSQSPSNKVTEKGKDVELRCDPISGHTALYWYRQSLGQGLEFLIYFQGNSAPDKSGLPSDRFSAERTGGSVSTLTIQRTQQEDSAVYLCASSLEQGTEAFFGQGTRLTVV.

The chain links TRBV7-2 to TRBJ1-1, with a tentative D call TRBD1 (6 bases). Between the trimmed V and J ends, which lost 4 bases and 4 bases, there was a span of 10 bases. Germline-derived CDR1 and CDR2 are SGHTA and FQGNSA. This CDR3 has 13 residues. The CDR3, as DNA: TGTGCCAGCAGCTCCCAAGGGGGCACTGAAGCTTTCTTT. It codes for CASSSQGGTEAFF.

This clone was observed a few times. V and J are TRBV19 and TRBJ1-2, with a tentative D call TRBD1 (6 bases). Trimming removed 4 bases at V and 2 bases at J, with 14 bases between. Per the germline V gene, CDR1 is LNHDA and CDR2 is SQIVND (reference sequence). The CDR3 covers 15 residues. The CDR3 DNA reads TGTGCCAGTAGTAAGGCCCCAGGGGCAAACTATGGCTACACCTTC. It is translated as CASSKAPGANYGYTF.

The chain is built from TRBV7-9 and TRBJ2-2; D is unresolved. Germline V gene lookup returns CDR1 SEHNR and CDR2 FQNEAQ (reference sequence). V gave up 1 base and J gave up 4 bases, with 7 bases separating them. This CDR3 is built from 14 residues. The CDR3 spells CASSLEVGTGELFF. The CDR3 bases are TGTGCCAGCAGCTTAGAGGTGGGCACCGGGGAGCTGTTTTTT.

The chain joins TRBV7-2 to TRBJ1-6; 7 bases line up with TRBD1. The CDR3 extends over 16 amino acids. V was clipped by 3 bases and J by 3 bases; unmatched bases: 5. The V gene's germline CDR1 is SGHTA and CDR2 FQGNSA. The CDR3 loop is CASSLGDSNYNSPLHF. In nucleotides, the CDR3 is TGTGCCAGCAGCTTGGGGGACAGTAACTATAATTCACCCCTCCACTTT. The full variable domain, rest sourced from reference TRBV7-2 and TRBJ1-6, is GAGVSQSPSNKVTEKGKDVELRCDPISGHTALYWYRQSLGQGLEFLIYFQGNSAPDKSGLPSDRFSAERTGGSVSTLTIQRTQQEDSAVYLCASSLGDSNYNSPLHFGNGTRLTVT.

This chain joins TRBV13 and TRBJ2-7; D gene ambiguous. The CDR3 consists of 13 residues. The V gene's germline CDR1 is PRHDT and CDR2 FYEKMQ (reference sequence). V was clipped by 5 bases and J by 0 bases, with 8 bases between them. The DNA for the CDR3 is TGTGCCAGCAGCCTATGGAGCTCCTACGAGCAGTACTTC. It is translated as CASSLWSSYEQYF.

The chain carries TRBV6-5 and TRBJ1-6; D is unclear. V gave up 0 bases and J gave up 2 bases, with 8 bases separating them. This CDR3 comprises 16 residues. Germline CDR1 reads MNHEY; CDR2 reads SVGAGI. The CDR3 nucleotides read TGTGCCAGCAGTTACTCAACAGAACCCTATAATTCACCCCTCCACTTT. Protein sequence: CASSYSTEPYNSPLHF.

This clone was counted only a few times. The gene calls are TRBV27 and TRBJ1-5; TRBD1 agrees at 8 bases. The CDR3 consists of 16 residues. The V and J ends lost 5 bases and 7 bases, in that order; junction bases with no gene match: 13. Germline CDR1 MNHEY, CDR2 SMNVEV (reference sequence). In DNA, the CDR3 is TGTGCCAGCAGTCCGTTGACAGGGGCGAAGGGACAGCCCCAGCATTTT. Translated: CASSPLTGAKGQPQHF.

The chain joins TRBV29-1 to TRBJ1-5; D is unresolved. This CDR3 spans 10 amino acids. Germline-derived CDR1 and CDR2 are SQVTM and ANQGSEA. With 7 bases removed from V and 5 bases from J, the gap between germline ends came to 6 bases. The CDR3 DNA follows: TGCAGCGCCGGGGATCAGCCCCAGCATTTT. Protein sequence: CSAGDQPQHF.

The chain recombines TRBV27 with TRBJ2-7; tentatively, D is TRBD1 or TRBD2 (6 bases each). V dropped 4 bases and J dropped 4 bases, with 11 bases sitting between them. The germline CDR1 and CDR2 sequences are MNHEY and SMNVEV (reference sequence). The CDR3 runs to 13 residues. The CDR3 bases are TGTGCCAGCAGTTCGGGGGCCTCGTACGAGCAGTACTTC. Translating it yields CASSSGASYEQYF.

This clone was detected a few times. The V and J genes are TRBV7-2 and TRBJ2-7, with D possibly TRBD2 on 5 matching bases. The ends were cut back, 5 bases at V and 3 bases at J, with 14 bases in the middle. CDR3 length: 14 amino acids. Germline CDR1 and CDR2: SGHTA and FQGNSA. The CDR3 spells CASSVTGRGYEQYF. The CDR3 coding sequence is TGTGCCAGCAGCGTGACGGGGAGAGGCTACGAGCAGTACTTC.

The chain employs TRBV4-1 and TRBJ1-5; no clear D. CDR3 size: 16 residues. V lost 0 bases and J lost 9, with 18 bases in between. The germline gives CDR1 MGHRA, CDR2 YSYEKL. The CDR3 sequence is CASSQETASRIAPQHF. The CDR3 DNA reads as TGCGCCAGCAGCCAAGAAACAGCGTCTAGAATTGCGCCCCAGCATTTT.

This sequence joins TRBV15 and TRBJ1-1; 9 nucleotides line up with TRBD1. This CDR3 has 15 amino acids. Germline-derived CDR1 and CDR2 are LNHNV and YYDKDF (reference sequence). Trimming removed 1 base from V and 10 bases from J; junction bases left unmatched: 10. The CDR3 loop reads CATSRGSGQGKGAFF. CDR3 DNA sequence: TGTGCCACCAGCAGAGGCTCCGGACAGGGGAAGGGAGCTTTCTTT.

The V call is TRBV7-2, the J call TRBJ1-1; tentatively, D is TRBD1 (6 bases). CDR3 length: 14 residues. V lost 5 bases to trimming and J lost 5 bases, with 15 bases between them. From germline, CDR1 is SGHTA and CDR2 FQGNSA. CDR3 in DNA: TGTGCCAGCAGCCCTAGTCTTACAGGGACTGAAGCTTTCTTT. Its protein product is CASSPSLTGTEAFF.

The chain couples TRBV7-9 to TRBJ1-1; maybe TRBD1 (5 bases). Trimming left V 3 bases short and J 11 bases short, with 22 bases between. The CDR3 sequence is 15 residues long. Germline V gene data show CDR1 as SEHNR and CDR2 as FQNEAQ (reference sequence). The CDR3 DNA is TGTGCCAGCAGCTTTTCTCAAGGGGCGGCGCTTGAGGCTTTCTTT. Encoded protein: CASSFSQGAALEAFF.